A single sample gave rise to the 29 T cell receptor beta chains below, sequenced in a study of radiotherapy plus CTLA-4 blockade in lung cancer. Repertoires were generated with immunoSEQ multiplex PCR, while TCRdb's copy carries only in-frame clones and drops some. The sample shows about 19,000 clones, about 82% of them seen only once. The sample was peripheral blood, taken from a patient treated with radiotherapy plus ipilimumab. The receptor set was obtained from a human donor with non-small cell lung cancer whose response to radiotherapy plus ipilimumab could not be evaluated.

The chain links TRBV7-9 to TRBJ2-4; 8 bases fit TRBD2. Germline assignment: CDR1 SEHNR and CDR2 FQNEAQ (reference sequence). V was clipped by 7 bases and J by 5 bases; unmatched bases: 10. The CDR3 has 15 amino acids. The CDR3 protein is CASTRAGRGENIQYF. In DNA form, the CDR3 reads TGTGCCAGCACCCGGGCTGGGCGGGGGGAAAACATTCAGTACTTC.

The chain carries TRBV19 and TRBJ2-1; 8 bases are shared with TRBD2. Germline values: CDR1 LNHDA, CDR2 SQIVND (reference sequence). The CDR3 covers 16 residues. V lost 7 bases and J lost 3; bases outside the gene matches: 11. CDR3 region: CASIRDSREGYNEQFF. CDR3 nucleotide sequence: TGTGCCAGTATTAGGGACTCCCGGGAGGGCTACAATGAGCAGTTCTTC.

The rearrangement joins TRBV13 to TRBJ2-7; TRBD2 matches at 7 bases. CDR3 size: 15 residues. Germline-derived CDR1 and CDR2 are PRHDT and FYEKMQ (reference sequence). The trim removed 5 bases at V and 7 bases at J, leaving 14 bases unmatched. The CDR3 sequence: CASSPMGTISGEQYF. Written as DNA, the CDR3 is TGTGCCAGCAGCCCGATGGGGACTATTTCGGGGGAGCAGTACTTC.

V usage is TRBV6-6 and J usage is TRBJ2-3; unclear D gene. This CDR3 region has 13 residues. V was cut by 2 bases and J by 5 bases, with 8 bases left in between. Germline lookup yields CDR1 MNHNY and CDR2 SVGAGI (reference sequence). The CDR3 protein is CASSYDHGDTQYF. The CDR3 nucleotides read TGTGCCAGCAGTTACGATCACGGAGATACGCAGTATTTT.

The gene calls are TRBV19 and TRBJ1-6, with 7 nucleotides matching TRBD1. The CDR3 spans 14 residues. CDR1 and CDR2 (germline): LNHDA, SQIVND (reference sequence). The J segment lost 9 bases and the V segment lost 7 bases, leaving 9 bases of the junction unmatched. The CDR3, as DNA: TGTGCCAGTACCGACCGGGACAGTTTTTCACCCCTCCACTTT. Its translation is CASTDRDSFSPLHF.

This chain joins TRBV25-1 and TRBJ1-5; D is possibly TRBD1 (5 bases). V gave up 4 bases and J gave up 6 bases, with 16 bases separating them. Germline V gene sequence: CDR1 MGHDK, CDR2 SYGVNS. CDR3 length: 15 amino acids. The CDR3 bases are TGTGCCAGCAGTGGTAAGGGCAGGGAGGGTCAGCCCCAGCATTTT. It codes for CASSGKGREGQPQHF.

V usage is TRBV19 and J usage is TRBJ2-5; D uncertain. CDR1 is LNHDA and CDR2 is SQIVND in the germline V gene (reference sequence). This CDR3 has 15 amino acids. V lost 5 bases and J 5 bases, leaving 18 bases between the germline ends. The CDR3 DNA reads TGTGCCAGTAGTTCGACGGGTATGAGTGAGGAGACCCAGTACTTC. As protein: CASSSTGMSEETQYF. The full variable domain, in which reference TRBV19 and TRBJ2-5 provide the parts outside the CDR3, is DGGITQSPKYLFRKEGQNVTLSCEQNLNHDAMYWYRQDPGQGLRLIYYSQIVNDFQKGDIAEGYSVSREKKESFPLTVTSAQKNPTAFYLCASSSTGMSEETQYFGPGTRLLVL.

The CDR3 coding sequence is TGTGCCAGCAGCCGGAACCCCGGGACACCGAATCAGCCCCAGCATTTT. Its translation is CASSRNPGTPNQPQHF. This rearrangement joins TRBV4-2 to TRBJ1-5; maybe TRBD1 (6 bases). Trimming left V 4 bases short and J 4 bases short, with 17 bases between. There are 16 residues in the CDR3. The germline CDR1 and CDR2 sequences are LGHNA and YNFKEQ.

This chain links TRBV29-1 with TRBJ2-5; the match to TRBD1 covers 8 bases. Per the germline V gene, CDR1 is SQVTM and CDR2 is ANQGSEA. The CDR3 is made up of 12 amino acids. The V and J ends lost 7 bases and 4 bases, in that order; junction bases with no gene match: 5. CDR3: CSGRTGPETQYF. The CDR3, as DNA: TGCAGCGGCCGGACAGGGCCAGAGACCCAGTACTTC.

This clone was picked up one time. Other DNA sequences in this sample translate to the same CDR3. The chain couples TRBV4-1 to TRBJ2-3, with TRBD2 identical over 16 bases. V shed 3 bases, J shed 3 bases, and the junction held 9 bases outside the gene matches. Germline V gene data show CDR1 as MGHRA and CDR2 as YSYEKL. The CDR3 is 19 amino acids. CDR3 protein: CASSHLEGLAGGETDTQYF. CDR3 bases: TGCGCCAGCAGCCATCTAGAGGGACTAGCGGGGGGGGAGACAGATACGCAGTATTTT.

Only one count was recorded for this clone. This chain's CDR3 is CASSQEKHDSSRMPNSNQPQHF. Here the CDR3 DNA reads TGCGCCAGCAGCCAAGAAAAGCACGACAGTTCCAGAATGCCCAATAGCAATCAGCCCCAGCATTTT. The rearrangement uses TRBV4-3 and TRBJ1-5; possible D gene TRBD1, 5 bases. The CDR3 has 22 residues. The germline CDR1 and CDR2 sequences are LGHNA and YSLEER. V lost 0 bases to trimming and J lost 0 bases, with 27 bases between them.

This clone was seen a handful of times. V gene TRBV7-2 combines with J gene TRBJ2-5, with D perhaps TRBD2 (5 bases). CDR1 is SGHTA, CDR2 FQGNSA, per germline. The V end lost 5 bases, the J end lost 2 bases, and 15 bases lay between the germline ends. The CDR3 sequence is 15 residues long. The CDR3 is CASSPRSSAQETQYF. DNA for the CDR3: TGTGCCAGCAGCCCTCGGAGTAGCGCACAAGAGACCCAGTACTTC.

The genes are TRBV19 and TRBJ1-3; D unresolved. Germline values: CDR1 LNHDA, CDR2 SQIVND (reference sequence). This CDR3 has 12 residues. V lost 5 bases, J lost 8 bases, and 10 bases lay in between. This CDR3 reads CASSDTSDTIYF. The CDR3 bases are TGTGCCAGTAGTGACACCTCCGACACCATATATTTT. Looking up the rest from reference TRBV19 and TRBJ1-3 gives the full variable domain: DGGITQSPKYLFRKEGQNVTLSCEQNLNHDAMYWYRQDPGQGLRLIYYSQIVNDFQKGDIAEGYSVSREKKESFPLTVTSAQKNPTAFYLCASSDTSDTIYFGEGSWLTVV.

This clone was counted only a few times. The CDR3 sequence is CSDLTPYGYTF. DNA for the CDR3: TGCAGCGACTTGACACCATATGGCTACACCTTC. The chain is built from TRBV29-1 and TRBJ1-2; D remains unclear. CDR3 length: 11 amino acids. CDR1 and CDR2 (germline): SQVTM, ANQGSEA. V gave up 7 bases and J gave up 5 bases, with 11 bases separating them.

For the CDR3, the DNA is TGCGCCAGCAGTGCGGGTGCAGATACGCAGTATTTT. Amino acids: CASSAGADTQYF. This chain connects TRBV10-1 to TRBJ2-3; D remains unclear. CDR1 WNHNN and CDR2 SYGVQD come from the germline V gene (reference sequence). V dropped 4 bases and J dropped 4 bases, with 6 bases sitting between them. The CDR3 sequence is 12 residues long.

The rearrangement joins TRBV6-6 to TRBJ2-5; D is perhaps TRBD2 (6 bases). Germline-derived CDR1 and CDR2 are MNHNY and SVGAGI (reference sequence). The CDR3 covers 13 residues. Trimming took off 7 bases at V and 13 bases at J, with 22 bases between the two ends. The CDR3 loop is CASITTGTPGLYF. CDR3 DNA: TGTGCCAGCATCACGACGGGGACTCCCGGGCTGTACTTC.

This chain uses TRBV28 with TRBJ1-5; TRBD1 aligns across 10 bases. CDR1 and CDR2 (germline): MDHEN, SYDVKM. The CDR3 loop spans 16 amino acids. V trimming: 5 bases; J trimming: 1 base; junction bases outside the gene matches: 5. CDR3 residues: CASSPLGQGSNQPQHF. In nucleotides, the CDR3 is TGTGCCAGCAGTCCCTTGGGACAGGGGAGCAATCAGCCCCAGCATTTT.

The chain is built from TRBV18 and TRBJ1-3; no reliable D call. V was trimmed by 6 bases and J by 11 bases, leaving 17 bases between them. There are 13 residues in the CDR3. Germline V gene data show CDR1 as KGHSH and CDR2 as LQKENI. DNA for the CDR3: TGTGCCAGCTCGCCGACCAGAGATAGCGCCATATATTTT. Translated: CASSPTRDSAIYF.

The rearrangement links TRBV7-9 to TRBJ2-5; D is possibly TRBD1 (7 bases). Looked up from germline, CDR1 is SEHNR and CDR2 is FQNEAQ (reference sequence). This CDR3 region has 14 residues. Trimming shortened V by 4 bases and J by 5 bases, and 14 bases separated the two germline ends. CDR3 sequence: CASSSWRGRETQYF. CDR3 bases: TGTGCCAGCAGCTCATGGAGGGGGCGTGAGACCCAGTACTTC.

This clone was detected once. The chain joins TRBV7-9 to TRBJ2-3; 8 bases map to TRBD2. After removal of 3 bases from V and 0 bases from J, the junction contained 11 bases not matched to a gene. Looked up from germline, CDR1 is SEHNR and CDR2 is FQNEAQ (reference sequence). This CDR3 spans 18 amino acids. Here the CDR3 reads CASSFPSGGYTSTDTQYF. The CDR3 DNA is TGTGCCAGCAGCTTCCCAAGCGGGGGATACACTAGCACAGATACGCAGTATTTT.

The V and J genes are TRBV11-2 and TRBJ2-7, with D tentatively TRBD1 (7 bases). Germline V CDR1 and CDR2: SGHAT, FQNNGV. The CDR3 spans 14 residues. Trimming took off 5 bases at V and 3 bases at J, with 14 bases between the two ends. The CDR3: CASSPGQGGYEQYF. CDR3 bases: TGTGCCAGCAGCCCTGGGCAGGGGGGCTACGAGCAGTACTTC.

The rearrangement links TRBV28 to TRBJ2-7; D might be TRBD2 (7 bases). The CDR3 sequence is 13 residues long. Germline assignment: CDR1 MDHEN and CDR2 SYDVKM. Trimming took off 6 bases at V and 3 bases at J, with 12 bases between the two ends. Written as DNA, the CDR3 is TGTGCCAGCAGGGGAGGGGGGTACTACGAGCAGTACTTC. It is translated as CASRGGGYYEQYF.

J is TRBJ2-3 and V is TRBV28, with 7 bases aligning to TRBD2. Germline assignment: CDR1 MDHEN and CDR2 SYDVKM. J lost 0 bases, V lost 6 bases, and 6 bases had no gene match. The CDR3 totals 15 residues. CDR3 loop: CASRVGGGSTDTQYF. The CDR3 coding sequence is TGTGCCAGCAGAGTCGGGGGAGGGAGCACAGATACGCAGTATTTT.

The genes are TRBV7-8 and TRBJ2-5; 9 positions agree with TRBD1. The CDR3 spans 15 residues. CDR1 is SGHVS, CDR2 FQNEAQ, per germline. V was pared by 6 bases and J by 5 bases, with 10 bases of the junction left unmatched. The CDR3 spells CASRTGTGTLETQYF. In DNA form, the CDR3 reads TGTGCCAGCAGAACCGGGACAGGGACCTTGGAGACCCAGTACTTC.

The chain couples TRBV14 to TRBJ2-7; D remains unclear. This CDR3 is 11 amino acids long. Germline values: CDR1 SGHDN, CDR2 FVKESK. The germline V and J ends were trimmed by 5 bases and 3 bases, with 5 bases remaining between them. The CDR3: CASSAYYEQYF. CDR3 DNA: TGTGCCAGCAGCGCCTACTACGAGCAGTACTTC.

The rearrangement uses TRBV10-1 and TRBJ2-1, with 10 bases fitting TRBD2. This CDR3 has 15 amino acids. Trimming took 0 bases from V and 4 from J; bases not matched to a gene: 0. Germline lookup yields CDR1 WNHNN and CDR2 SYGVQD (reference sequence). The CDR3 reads CASSESSGGYNEQFF. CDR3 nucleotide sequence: TGCGCCAGCAGTGAGTCTAGCGGGGGGTACAATGAGCAGTTCTTC.

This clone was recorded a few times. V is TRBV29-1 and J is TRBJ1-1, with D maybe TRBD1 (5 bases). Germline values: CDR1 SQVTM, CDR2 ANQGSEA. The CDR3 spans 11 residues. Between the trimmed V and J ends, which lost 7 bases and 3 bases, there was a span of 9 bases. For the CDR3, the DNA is TGCAGCGCGGGGGACGACACTGAAGCTTTCTTT. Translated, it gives CSAGDDTEAFF.

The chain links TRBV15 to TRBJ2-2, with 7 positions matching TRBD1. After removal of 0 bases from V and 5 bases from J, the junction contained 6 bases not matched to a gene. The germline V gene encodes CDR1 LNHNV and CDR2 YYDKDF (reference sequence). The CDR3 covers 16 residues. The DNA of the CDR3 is TGTGCCACCAGCAGAGATCCAGGGGGAAGTACCGGGGAGCTGTTTTTT. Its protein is CATSRDPGGSTGELFF. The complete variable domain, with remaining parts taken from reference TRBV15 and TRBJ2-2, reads DAMVIQNPRYQVTQFGKPVTLSCSQTLNHNVMYWYQQKSSQAPKLLFHYYDKDFNNEADTPDNFQSRRPNTSFCFLDIRSPGLGDTAMYLCATSRDPGGSTGELFFGEGSRLTVL.

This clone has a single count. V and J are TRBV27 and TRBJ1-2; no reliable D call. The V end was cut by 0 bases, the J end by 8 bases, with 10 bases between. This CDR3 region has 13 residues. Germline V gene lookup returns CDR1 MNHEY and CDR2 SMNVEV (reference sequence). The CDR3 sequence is CASSLSAGIGYTF. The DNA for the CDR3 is TGTGCCAGCAGTTTATCGGCGGGTATAGGCTACACCTTC.